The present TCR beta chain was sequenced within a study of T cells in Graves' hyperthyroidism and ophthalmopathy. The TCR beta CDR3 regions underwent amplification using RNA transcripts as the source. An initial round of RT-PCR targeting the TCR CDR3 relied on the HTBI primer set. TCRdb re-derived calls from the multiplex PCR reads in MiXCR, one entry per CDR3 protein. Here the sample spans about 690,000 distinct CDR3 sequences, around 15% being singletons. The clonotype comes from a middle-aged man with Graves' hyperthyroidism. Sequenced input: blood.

The CDR3 DNA reads as TGCGCCAGCAGCCAAGCCGGGACAGGGGTCACCGAGCAGTACTTC. Its translation is CASSQAGTGVTEQYF. The chain is built from TRBV4-1 and TRBJ2-7, with 10 bases fitting TRBD1. Looked up from germline, CDR1 is MGHRA and CDR2 is YSYEKL. V was clipped by 1 base and J by 6 bases; unmatched bases: 6. This CDR3 has 15 residues.